This TCR beta chain was observed in a study of blood T cell repertoires in COVID-19. Repertoires were generated with immunoSEQ multiplex PCR, while TCRdb's copy carries only in-frame clones and drops some. The sample includes around 270,000 clones, around nine tenths of them seen just once. The sample taken for sequencing was PBMCs or T cells enriched from blood (not recorded which). The sequence came from a woman in her thirties or forties who had been exposed to COVID-19.

CDR3 bases: TGTGCCAGTAGTGCCCCGGGACTAGCGCAAGAGACCCAGTACTTC. Translated, it gives CASSAPGLAQETQYF. V is TRBV19 and J is TRBJ2-5, with TRBD2 identical over 10 bases. V gave up 5 bases and J gave up 2 bases; unmatched junction bases: 5. The CDR3 runs 15 residues. Germline CDR1 is LNHDA and CDR2 is SQIVND (reference sequence).